Sequencing of this TCR beta chain was carried out in a study of cytomegalovirus exposure and HLA in healthy donors (dated by TCRdb to the late 2010s). In terms of the full investigation: In an earlier analysis of about 560 of the donors, around 290 Gb of sequence data and 90 million to 130 million unique TCR beta sequences from roughly 190 million T cells were reported. Roughly 300 gigabases of sequencing data and about 92 million unique TCR sequences made up an early release that covered nearly 650 HLA-typed donors. Of the 300 to 450 genotyped donors, roughly 80% fell in the genetic ancestry cluster associated with self-reported Caucasian donors. The study was designed to test whether signatures of past pathogen exposure could be identified by cataloging public T cell receptors. Using immunosequencing, the study profiled T cell repertoires from 666 subjects and related those repertoires to cytomegalovirus serostatus. In addition to the first cohort of 650 to 750 subjects, a separate validation cohort of about 120 different subjects was used. To predict cytomegalovirus infection status, the study combined high-throughput TCR immunosequencing, statistical association of individual TCRs with disease status, and machine learning. In a later analysis, previously published TCR beta repertoires from 550 to 700 donors were re-analyzed and high-resolution HLA genotyping was added so that TCR occurrence patterns could be studied. Rather than drawing on any new phenotypic data, the later analysis identified candidate immune exposures from TCR beta sequences and the way those sequences occurred across donors. An earlier analysis of some 500 of the donors used high-throughput TCR beta sequencing to judge whether each TCR beta V gene segment behaved as functional or pseudogenic. Donor age, sex, ethnicity and CMV serostatus were collected together with the repertoire data. Genome-wide SNP genotypes for about 65% of the roughly 670 donors were used in a later genetic analysis, which treated that subset as a discovery cohort. All discovery cohort repertoires had been generated using a single sequencing platform. HLA typing covered class I and class II loci at four-digit resolution. The number of typed donors differed by locus: about 620-640 for A, B, C, DRB1 and DQB1; 522 for DQA1; 606 for DPA1; and 400 to 480 for DPB1. Roughly five DR-DQ haplotypes were handled as single units for association and clustering because linkage in the cohort was strong. Among under 450 genotyped donors of the cohort, an average of roughly 240,000 unique TCR beta nucleotide sequences were sequenced per donor, roughly a sixth of them non-productive. Broader findings and caveats from the paper: Broadly in line with IMGT annotations, most TCR beta V segments showed up in productive rearrangements about 90% or about 30% of the time in an earlier analysis of around 600 of the donors. The classifier was reported to diagnose cytomegalovirus status with high specificity and sensitivity in both the original cohort and the validation cohort. The earlier analysis of some 560 of the donors excluded approximately 15 rarely observed V segments, including chromosome 9 orphons, because counts were too low. A later genetic analysis associated a missense DCLRE1C variant with V-gene and J-gene trimming of TCR beta chains, and an independent cohort replicated the association. It was suggested by the authors that the approach could potentially be generalized to other disease states and immunological phenotypes. The study listed around 160 TCR beta chains as associated with cytomegalovirus. Because some donors lacked HLA typing at each locus, the association tests relied only on the typed subset. In a later analysis, most CMV-associated TCR beta chains were found to appear HLA-restricted, with HLA associations seemingly driven largely by CMV exposure. A later analysis reported that several top co-occurrence clusters appeared linked to parvovirus B19, influenza, CMV and Epstein-Barr virus. Across donors, most TCR sequences were observed very rarely, whereas some public TCRs were present in many individuals. When HLA alleles, especially DR and DQ, strongly co-occurred, attributing TCR associations to individual alleles was difficult. Compared with equally common non-associated chains, HLA-associated TCR beta chains in a later analysis were more clonally expanded and had lower generation probabilities. Specific HLA alleles were associated with 15,000 to 20,000 TCR beta sequences at a false discovery rate of 0.05 in a later analysis. A cluster of highly shared sequence variants was judged likely to be a technical artifact of the sequencing pipeline. Correlated functional status among segregating V segments might reflect linkage disequilibrium, but an unknown experimental factor could not be ruled out. The 87-base-pair reads could not distinguish some IMGT-functional V segments, including TRBV6-2 and TRBV6-3, so those segments were excluded. A few of the identified cytomegalovirus-associated TCR beta chains were confirmed in vitro to be specific for cytomegalovirus antigens. Immune exposure information for the cohort was limited to CMV serostatus. According to a later genetic analysis, donors in an Asian-associated ancestry cluster had fewer N-insertions in productive TCRs than the approximately 710-donor mean. According to a later analysis, TCR association rates differed among HLA loci, with DRB1 alleles showing the most associated TCRs and HLA-C alleles showing the fewest. Roughly uniform sequencing depth across donors was assumed in presence/absence analyses, although this assumption may not hold. A further reported finding was that TCR beta sequences accurately predicted the HLA-A and HLA-B alleles for most subjects in the first cohort. This cohort had only TCR beta chains sequenced, and the lack of alpha or paired-chain data limited which features could be detected.

Receptor libraries were prepared by the immunoSEQ multiplex PCR assay. For the multiplex PCR, a mixture combining 60 forward primers for TCR Vbeta segments and 13 reverse primers for TCR Jbeta segments was used. The CDR3 region of rearranged TCR beta genes was amplified from genomic DNA with a multiplex PCR assay. On the Illumina HiSeq System, the amplified TCR beta libraries were sequenced as 87-base-pair reads. The paper's data handling went like this. Across the 670 or so repertoires, a later analysis counted some 81 million unique TCR beta chains, roughly 11 million of which were shared by at least two donors. Raw reads were error-corrected and collapsed into unique sequences with a nearest-neighbor algorithm that merged closely related sequences to remove PCR and sequencing errors. V, D and J gene segments were assigned by aligning CDR3 sequences to IMGT reference sequences. Each retained sequence needed at least a six-nucleotide match to both a V gene segment and a J gene segment. A rearrangement was called productive if the CDR3 had no stop codons and remained in frame with V and J, and every other rearrangement was called non-productive. Following IMGT convention, CDR3 was defined as the stretch from the second conserved V-encoded cysteine up to the conserved J-encoded phenylalanine. In an earlier analysis of 587 of the donors, sequences lacking an unambiguous match to a single V gene segment were excluded. An earlier analysis of a few hundred of the donors classified V segments as functional when productive rearrangements were above 56.7% and as segregating when the standard deviation between donors was above 5%. A statistical classification framework was built to diagnose cytomegalovirus status from the catalog of TCR beta chain sequences. In a later analysis, V and J genes were assigned by comparing TCR nucleotide sequences against IMGT/GENE-DB human TR gene sequences. A later analysis assigned CDR3 sequences and most-parsimonious VDJ recombination scenarios with the TCRdist pipeline. In a later analysis, every TCR beta chain was defined by the combination of its CDR3 amino acid sequence and its V-gene family, and reads without a unique V-gene family were dropped. To address suspected cross-contamination and a sequencing artifact, a later analysis removed a few hundred highly shared, low-generation-probability nucleotide sequences. In a later analysis, a clonal expansion index was calculated for each public chain from normalized within-repertoire ranks of inferred template counts. Generation probabilities in a later analysis came from a VDJ recombination model fitted to out-of-frame rearrangements, and those results were checked against IGoR. Hypergeometric tests were used in a later analysis to score TCR-TCR, TCR-HLA and TCR-CMV co-occurrence, with a repertoire-size bias correction applied to the TCR pairs. False discovery rates were estimated in a later analysis by permuting HLA or CMV assignments 20 times. In a later analysis, co-occurring TCRs were grouped using DBSCAN, and TCRdist sequence similarity was added for clustering within HLA-allele-positive subsets. Co-occurrence clustering excluded repertoires with fewer than 30,000 or more than 120,000 public chains, plus five with anomalous nucleotide sharing. TCRdb took this table from immuneACCESS and kept in-frame rearrangements with V and J called. Such tables lack part of the clones; where checked against another copy, unresolved V genes explain under half of the gap, and the rest is unexplained. V, J and clone size are taken as reported in that table, and D and trimming were inferred from the DNA itself. This sample comprises some 100,000 clones, less than 85% of them detected only once. 2.1% of the sample comes from the top ten.

In total, roughly 670 healthy bone marrow donors made up the cohort. All cohort members were sampled while nominally healthy, although unrecorded immune exposures were likely present. The donor was CMV seronegative and belonged to the group of around 350 seronegative cohort members. A peripheral blood sample was provided by each donor, and peripheral blood mononuclear cells were used for TCR beta sequencing. The Qiagen DNeasy Blood Extraction Kit was used to extract genomic DNA from the blood cell samples. A note on this clone: The antigen it recognizes is unknown. The input lacks base qualities; no much larger clone sits a single base away.

Reading from cysteine to phenylalanine, the CDR3 counts 19 amino acids. Here the CDR3 DNA is all that survives: 57 bases in frame from base 1. From the germline V gene, CDR1 is MGHRA and CDR2 is YSYEKL. V is pruned by 3 bases and J by 0 bases, leaving 13 bases of the junction without a gene match. The chain joins TRBV4-1 to TRBJ2-5; TRBD2 agrees with 10 junctional bases. The source of this sequence is a man aged 18 to 30 in good health and CMV-seronegative. Sequencing was performed on PBMCs. The DNA sequence follows: TGCGCCAGCAGCCAGGGTTTCCTAGCGGGAGCCTTTTACCAAGAGACCCAGTACTTC. The translation is CASSQGFLAGAFYQETQYF.